This is a list of T cell receptor beta chains from one sample in a study of T cells in narcolepsy. Generated by immunoSEQ multiplex PCR, the TCRdb table keeps only in-frame clones and is missing some. Of some 23,000 clones listed, 80% to 90% are singletons. The sequenced material came from CD45RA- memory CD4+ T cells from PBMCs. These TCRs come from a human donor with narcolepsy. Each CDR3 is given with its conserved first and last residue. D genes are given only for firm matches. Clone size appears in some rows only: once, few, many, or a class for an expanded clone.

V gene: TRBV7-2; CDR3 length: 15; D gene: -; J gene: TRBJ1-4; clone size: -; CDR3 protein: CASSLGGARAEKLFF; CDR3 DNA: TGTGCCAGCAGCTTAGGGGGCGCCAGGGCTGAAAAACTGTTTTTT
V gene: TRBV11-2; CDR3 length: 13; D gene: -; J gene: TRBJ2-7; clone size: -; CDR3 protein: CASSWGAPYEQYF; CDR3 DNA: TGTGCCAGCAGCTGGGGGGCGCCCTACGAGCAGTACTTC
V gene: TRBV7-2; CDR3 length: 14; D gene: -; J gene: TRBJ2-7; clone size: -; CDR3 protein: CASSLIKGGYEQYF; CDR3 DNA: TGTGCCAGCAGCTTAATTAAGGGGGGCTACGAGCAGTACTTC
V gene: TRBV27; CDR3 length: 16; D gene: -; J gene: TRBJ2-3; clone size: -; CDR3 protein: CASSFGGVASTDTQYF; CDR3 DNA: TGTGCCAGCAGTTTTGGCGGAGTCGCTAGCACAGATACGCAGTATTTT
V gene: TRBV7-6; CDR3 length: 12; D gene: -; J gene: TRBJ1-3; clone size: -; CDR3 protein: CASSPTGNTIYF; CDR3 DNA: TGTGCCAGCAGCCCCACTGGAAACACCATATATTTT
V gene: TRBV28; CDR3 length: 14; D gene: -; J gene: TRBJ1-3; clone size: few; CDR3 protein: CASSYGTTGNTIYF; CDR3 DNA: TGTGCCAGCAGCTACGGGACAACTGGAAACACCATATATTTT
V gene: TRBV5-4; CDR3 length: 15; D gene: -; J gene: TRBJ2-5; clone size: once; CDR3 protein: CASSRVGRGEETQYF; CDR3 DNA: TGTGCCAGCAGCCGCGTTGGGCGGGGAGAGGAGACCCAGTACTTC
V gene: TRBV6-1; CDR3 length: 18; D gene: -; J gene: TRBJ1-3; clone size: -; CDR3 protein: CASSVVRGPRGYGNTIYF; CDR3 DNA: TGTGCCAGCAGTGTAGTTCGGGGTCCACGGGGTTATGGAAACACCATATATTTT
V gene: TRBV21-1; CDR3 length: 17; D gene: -; J gene: TRBJ2-7; clone size: -; CDR3 protein: CASSKKIQGDRTYEQYF; CDR3 DNA: TGTGCCAGCAGCAAAAAAATACAGGGGGATAGGACCTACGAGCAGTACTTC
V gene: TRBV18; CDR3 length: 12; D gene: -; J gene: TRBJ2-1; clone size: few; CDR3 protein: CASSPLGNEQFF; CDR3 DNA: TGTGCCAGCTCACCGCTAGGCAATGAGCAGTTCTTC
V gene: TRBV7-9; CDR3 length: 19; D gene: -; J gene: TRBJ2-3; clone size: few; CDR3 protein: CASSVPLVQGRESTDTQYF; CDR3 DNA: TGTGCCAGCAGCGTCCCGCTAGTTCAGGGGCGGGAGAGCACAGATACGCAGTATTTT
V gene: TRBV29-1; CDR3 length: 11; D gene: -; J gene: TRBJ2-7; clone size: -; CDR3 protein: CSVDLEYEQYF; CDR3 DNA: TGCAGCGTTGACTTAGAGTACGAGCAGTACTTC
V gene: TRBV6-1; CDR3 length: 15; D gene: -; J gene: TRBJ1-4; clone size: -; CDR3 protein: CASSQIQVSNEKLFF; CDR3 DNA: TGTGCCAGCAGTCAGATACAAGTGAGCAATGAAAAACTGTTTTTT
V gene: TRBV6-5; CDR3 length: 12; D gene: -; J gene: TRBJ1-3; clone size: -; CDR3 protein: CASIGHSNTIYF; CDR3 DNA: TGTGCCAGCATTGGACACAGCAACACCATATATTTT
V gene: TRBV5-4; CDR3 length: 14; D gene: -; J gene: TRBJ2-5; clone size: -; CDR3 protein: CASSLDRRVKTQYF; CDR3 DNA: TGTGCCAGCAGCTTAGATCGCAGGGTGAAGACCCAGTACTTC
V gene: TRBV29-1; CDR3 length: 12; D gene: -; J gene: TRBJ2-7; clone size: -; CDR3 protein: CSVAGTYYEQYF; CDR3 DNA: TGCAGCGTTGCCGGGACATACTACGAGCAGTACTTC
V gene: TRBV10-3; CDR3 length: 15; D gene: -; J gene: TRBJ2-7; clone size: -; CDR3 protein: CAIRREQGPSDEQYF; CDR3 DNA: TGTGCCATCCGTAGAGAACAGGGACCCTCGGACGAGCAGTACTTC
V gene: TRBV2; CDR3 length: 13; D gene: TRBD1; J gene: TRBJ2-5; clone size: -; CDR3 protein: CASSVLGGKTQYF; CDR3 DNA: TGTGCCAGCAGTGTATTAGGGGGCAAGACCCAGTACTTC
V gene: TRBV7-6; CDR3 length: 14; D gene: -; J gene: TRBJ2-3; clone size: -; CDR3 protein: CASSPRTNTDTQYF; CDR3 DNA: TGTGCCAGCAGCCCTCGGACCAATACAGATACGCAGTATTTT
V gene: TRBV7-2; CDR3 length: 14; D gene: -; J gene: TRBJ2-1; clone size: -; CDR3 protein: CASSPGNSYNEQFF; CDR3 DNA: TGTGCCAGTAGCCCGGGAAACTCCTACAATGAGCAGTTCTTC
V gene: TRBV20-1; CDR3 length: 10; D gene: -; J gene: TRBJ2-1; clone size: -; CDR3 protein: CSARRNEQFF; CDR3 DNA: TGCAGTGCTAGGCGGAATGAGCAGTTCTTC
V gene: TRBV19; CDR3 length: 14; D gene: -; J gene: TRBJ1-1; clone size: once; CDR3 protein: CASSFRGMNTEAFF; CDR3 DNA: TGTGCCAGTAGTTTCAGGGGAATGAACACTGAAGCTTTCTTT
V gene: TRBV19; CDR3 length: 12; D gene: -; J gene: TRBJ1-2; clone size: -; CDR3 protein: CASHDRFVSYTF; CDR3 DNA: TGTGCCAGTCATGACAGATTCGTGAGCTACACCTTC
V gene: TRBV19; CDR3 length: 14; D gene: TRBD2; J gene: TRBJ2-3; clone size: -; CDR3 protein: CASKREGRTDTQYF; CDR3 DNA: TGTGCCAGTAAACGGGAGGGGAGGACAGATACGCAGTATTTT
V gene: TRBV5-1; CDR3 length: 14; D gene: -; J gene: TRBJ2-5; clone size: -; CDR3 protein: CASSEGKVGETQYF; CDR3 DNA: TGCGCCAGCAGTGAGGGGAAGGTGGGGGAGACCCAGTACTTC
V gene: TRBV27; CDR3 length: 13; D gene: -; J gene: TRBJ2-7; clone size: few; CDR3 protein: CASSGLRSYEQYF; CDR3 DNA: TGTGCCAGCAGTGGCCTTAGGTCCTACGAGCAGTACTTC